What follows are 24 T cell receptor beta chains derived from one specimen sequenced in a study of shared clonotypes between healthy human individuals. Only in-frame clones appear in the TCRdb table, and some are missing; sequencing was by immunoSEQ multiplex PCR. The sample yields about 2.4 million clones, approximately 93% seen once. Material for sequencing was naive CD4+ T cells from PBMCs. Subset described: CD45RA+ positively selected. Receptors originate from a man between 18 and 35 years old in good health. Some clones in this sample may be carry-over from other donors' samples.

In this sample, this clone turned up once. V usage is TRBV19 and J usage is TRBJ2-7; TRBD2 matches at 7 bases. The CDR3 is 15 amino acids. Germline V CDR1 and CDR2: LNHDA, SQIVND (reference sequence). V trimming: 3 bases; J trimming: 7 bases; junction bases outside the gene matches: 12. The CDR3 loop reads CASSIAQRDVREQYF. DNA for the CDR3: TGTGCCAGTAGTATCGCCCAGCGGGACGTAAGAGAGCAGTACTTC. The full variable domain, completed using reference TRBV19 and TRBJ2-7, is DGGITQSPKYLFRKEGQNVTLSCEQNLNHDAMYWYRQDPGQGLRLIYYSQIVNDFQKGDIAEGYSVSREKKESFPLTVTSAQKNPTAFYLCASSIAQRDVREQYFGPGTRLTVT.

The chain carries TRBV5-4 and TRBJ1-1; 7 bases agree with TRBD1. The CDR3 covers 16 residues. Trimming took 4 bases from V and 4 from J; bases not matched to a gene: 13. CDR1 and CDR2 from the germline V gene are SGHNT and YYREEE (reference sequence). The CDR3 DNA sequence: TGTGCCAGCAGCCCGAGGGACAGCCCCGTGGGCACTGAAGCTTTCTTT. Its protein product is CASSPRDSPVGTEAFF.

V gene TRBV25-1 combines with J gene TRBJ2-1, with 7 bases aligning to TRBD2. Germline CDR1 reads MGHDK; CDR2 reads SYGVNS. The V segment lost 1 base and the J segment 6 bases; nucleotides outside the gene matches: 12. The CDR3 totals 17 residues. This chain's CDR3 is CASSEWGLGGRGNEQFF. CDR3 coding DNA: TGTGCCAGCAGTGAATGGGGCTTGGGCGGGAGAGGCAATGAGCAGTTCTTC. The full variable domain, with the rest looked up from reference TRBV25-1 and TRBJ2-1, is EADIYQTPRYLVIGTGKKITLECSQTMGHDKMYWYQQDPGMELHLIHYSYGVNSTEKGDLSSESTVSRIRTEHFPLTLESARPSHTSQYLCASSEWGLGGRGNEQFFGPGTRLTVL.

In DNA form, the CDR3 reads TGTGCCAGCAGCTTCGCAGGGGGGACTGAAGCTTTCTTT. Translation: CASSFAGGTEAFF. The chain has TRBV7-3 and TRBJ1-1; 7 nucleotides line up with TRBD1. The ends lost 3 bases at V and 5 bases at J; junction bases unmatched: 3. The length of the CDR3 is 13 residues. Germline loops: CDR1 SGHTA, CDR2 FQGTGA. Full variable domain (remainder filled in from reference TRBV7-3 and TRBJ1-1): GAGVSQTPSNKVTEKGKYVELRCDPISGHTALYWYRQSLGQGPEFLIYFQGTGAADDSGLPNDRFFAVRPEGSVSTLKIQRTERGDSAVYLCASSFAGGTEAFFGQGTRLTVV.

This chain links TRBV6-5 with TRBJ1-4, with 7 bases lining up with TRBD1. This CDR3 has 15 amino acids. Germline trimming cut 7 bases from V and 1 base from J; bases unmatched to any gene: 6. Germline V gene sequence: CDR1 MNHEY, CDR2 SVGAGI. The CDR3 sequence is CASKRQGGTNEKLFF. The CDR3, as DNA: TGTGCCAGCAAAAGACAGGGTGGAACTAATGAAAAACTGTTTTTT.

The chain combines TRBV10-3 with TRBJ2-7, with TRBD2 as a possible D gene (6 bases). Trimming took 7 bases from V and 3 from J, leaving 19 bases between them. The CDR3 has 15 amino acids. Germline CDR1 is ENHRY and CDR2 is SYGVKD. CDR3 protein: CAIMDRGGNIYEQYF. The CDR3 bases are TGTGCCATCATGGATCGGGGCGGGAATATCTACGAGCAGTACTTC.

To note about this clone: This sample includes further DNA sequences coding for the same CDR3. The J gene is TRBJ1-4, the V gene TRBV28, with D possibly being TRBD1 (6 bases). Germline V CDR1 and CDR2: MDHEN, SYDVKM. V shed 2 bases and J shed 10 bases, with 8 bases lying between them. The CDR3 extends over 12 amino acids. CDR3 DNA: TGTGCCAGCAGTTTAAGAGGGGGAAAACTGTTTTTT. Protein: CASSLRGGKLFF. Filled out from reference TRBV28 and TRBJ1-4, the complete variable domain reads DVKVTQSSRYLVKRTGEKVFLECVQDMDHENMFWYRQDPGLGLRLIYFSYDVKMKEKGDIPEGYSVSREKKERFSLILESASTNQTSMYLCASSLRGGKLFFGSGTQLSVL.

The genes are TRBV10-3 and TRBJ2-5, with 8 bases that match TRBD1. V lost 2 bases to trimming and J lost 3 bases; unmatched junction nucleotides: 5. CDR3 length: 15 amino acids. Germline lookup yields CDR1 ENHRY and CDR2 SYGVKD. The CDR3 region is CAISETDRGKETQYF. The CDR3 DNA sequence: TGTGCCATCAGTGAGACCGACAGGGGCAAAGAGACCCAGTACTTC.

The chain joins TRBV5-5 to TRBJ2-3, with D unclear. V was shortened by 3 bases and J by 1 base, with 12 bases between the two germline ends. The CDR3 has 15 amino acids. Germline assignment: CDR1 SGHKS and CDR2 YYEKEE (reference sequence). CDR3 in DNA: TGTGCCAGCAGCTCACATCCAACTCGCACAGATACGCAGTATTTT. Residues: CASSSHPTRTDTQYF.

The rearrangement uses TRBV7-5 and TRBJ2-7; the table's D call, TRBD2, has no DNA check behind it. TRBV7-5 is a recognized pseudogene. The CDR3 runs to 16 residues. The CDR3 coding sequence is TGTGCCAGAATCCAGAAGCGGGACACCGACTCCTACGAGCAGTACTTC. Translated, it gives CARIQKRDTDSYEQYF.

V usage is TRBV5-1 and J usage is TRBJ2-2; D possibly corresponds to TRBD1 (5 bases). With 2 bases removed from V and 2 bases from J, the gap between germline ends came to 10 bases. This CDR3 region has 15 residues. From germline, CDR1 is SGHRS and CDR2 YFSETQ. CDR3 sequence reads: CASSFLQDNTGELFF. The CDR3 DNA follows: TGCGCCAGCAGCTTCTTACAGGACAACACCGGGGAGCTGTTTTTT.

The gene calls are TRBV28 and TRBJ2-3; a possible D gene is TRBD2 (6 bases). Germline V gene sequence: CDR1 MDHEN, CDR2 SYDVKM. V lost 10 bases and J lost 3, with 17 bases in between. This CDR3 comprises 14 residues. The CDR3 region is CATRWVAETDTQYF. The CDR3 DNA is TGTGCCACCCGGTGGGTAGCGGAAACAGATACGCAGTATTTT.

The chain uses TRBV7-3 and TRBJ2-3; D may be TRBD1 or TRBD2 (6 bases each). V was clipped by 5 bases and J by 7 bases, with 13 bases between them. Germline CDR1 SGHTA, CDR2 FQGTGA. The CDR3 totals 13 residues. CDR3 amino acids: CASSPRGGHTQYF. The CDR3 nucleotides read TGTGCCAGCAGCCCGAGAGGGGGGCATACGCAGTATTTT.

The chain employs TRBV7-8 and TRBJ2-3, with D unresolved. Trimming took 2 bases from V and 2 from J, leaving 8 bases between them. The CDR3 extends over 14 amino acids. The germline V gene has CDR1 SGHVS and CDR2 FQNEAQ. DNA of the CDR3: TGTGCCAGCAGCTTAAGAAGTTTCACAGATACGCAGTATTTT. It is translated as CASSLRSFTDTQYF.

The rearrangement joins TRBV5-1 to TRBJ1-5, with D perhaps TRBD1 (5 bases). The CDR3 loop spans 14 amino acids. Trimming removed 5 bases at V and 10 bases at J, with 19 bases between. Germline V CDR1 and CDR2: SGHRS, YFSETQ. CDR3 coding DNA: TGCGCCAGCAGTTCCCAAGGGGCCACGGGACCCCAGCATTTT. This codes for CASSSQGATGPQHF.

This rearrangement joins TRBV9 to TRBJ2-1, with D perhaps matching TRBD2 (6 bases). Germline V gene data show CDR1 as SGDLS and CDR2 as YYNGEE. Trimming left V 3 bases short and J 8 bases short, with 15 bases between. The CDR3 is 14 residues long. CDR3 region: CASSAGVAAYEQFF. As DNA, the CDR3 is TGTGCCAGCAGCGCTGGGGTAGCGGCCTATGAGCAGTTCTTC.

The rearrangement links TRBV30 to TRBJ1-1; D is uncertain. V lost 0 bases and J lost 5, with 10 bases in between. This CDR3 spans 13 amino acids. CDR1 and CDR2 from the germline V gene are GTSNPN and SVGIG (reference sequence). CDR3: CAWSVRRATEAFF. The DNA of the CDR3 is TGTGCCTGGAGTGTAAGACGGGCAACTGAAGCTTTCTTT.

This chain links TRBV15 with TRBJ2-1; D possibly corresponds to TRBD2 (6 bases). The CDR3 has 17 residues. The germline V gene encodes CDR1 LNHNV and CDR2 YYDKDF (reference sequence). Trimming pared 11 bases from V and 2 bases from J, leaving 25 bases between. Here the CDR3 reads CAHSRKRGASAYNEQFF. Written as DNA, the CDR3 is TGTGCCCATAGCAGGAAACGTGGAGCTAGCGCCTACAATGAGCAGTTCTTC.

V gene TRBV4-2 combines with J gene TRBJ1-4; D remains unclear. CDR3 length: 16 residues. Germline CDR1 reads LGHNA; CDR2 reads YNFKEQ. Deletions cut 6 bases from V and 0 bases from J, with 14 bases between. This chain's CDR3 is CASRPRTGATNEKLFF. CDR3 coding DNA: TGTGCCAGCAGACCTAGGACGGGAGCAACTAATGAAAAACTGTTTTTT.

Notes on this clone: The identical CDR3 is also encoded by other nucleotide sequences in the sample. The chain couples TRBV9 to TRBJ2-2, with D hard to call. The CDR3 extends over 14 amino acids. Trimming shortened V by 0 bases and J by 4 bases, and 7 bases separated the two germline ends. Germline V gene data show CDR1 as SGDLS and CDR2 as YYNGEE. CDR3 sequence reads: CASSVVSSTGELFF. The CDR3 DNA reads as TGTGCCAGCAGCGTAGTCAGCAGCACCGGGGAGCTGTTTTTT. Complete variable domain (other parts from reference TRBV9 and TRBJ2-2): DSGVTQTPKHLITATGQRVTLRCSPRSGDLSVYWYQQSLDQGLQFLIQYYNGEERAKGNILERFSAQQFPDLHSELNLSSLELGDSALYFCASSVVSSTGELFFGEGSRLTVL.

The chain employs TRBV11-2 and TRBJ2-5; a weak D match, TRBD2 (7 bases). The J call is uncertain, as TRBJ2-7 better fits the DNA end. Germline lookup yields CDR1 SGHAT and CDR2 FQNNGV. CDR3 length: 15 residues. CDR3 in DNA: TGTGCCAGCAGCTCGGGGGGCCCTCGTCGTCTCGAGCAGTACTTC. It yields the protein CASSSGGPRRLEQYF.

About this clone itself: The same CDR3 also results from other DNA sequences found in this sample. The chain recombines TRBV5-5 with TRBJ1-5; D is undetermined. The CDR3 is made up of 16 amino acids. Germline CDR1 reads SGHKS; CDR2 reads YYEKEE (reference sequence). V lost 1 base and J lost 0, with 11 bases in between. CDR3 sequence: CASSLLPAYSNQPQHF. CDR3 nucleotides: TGTGCCAGCAGCTTGCTTCCAGCTTATAGCAATCAGCCCCAGCATTTT.

The V and J genes are TRBV5-1 and TRBJ2-7; D may be TRBD1 (6 bases). Germline CDR1 reads SGHRS; CDR2 reads YFSETQ. Trimming pared 0 bases from V and 2 bases from J, leaving 15 bases between. There are 16 residues in the CDR3. The DNA for the CDR3 is TGCGCCAGCAGCTTGGTTCCGGACCCAGGGGCCTACGAGCAGTACTTC. The encoded protein is CASSLVPDPGAYEQYF.

The rearrangement uses TRBV7-2 and TRBJ2-3; perhaps D is TRBD1 or TRBD2 (5 bases each). The V and J ends lost 10 bases and 1 base respectively, with 15 bases between them. Per germline, CDR1 SGHTA and CDR2 FQGNSA. This CDR3 has 14 residues. CDR3: CATTLSGRTDTQYF. The CDR3 DNA follows: TGTGCCACCACACTTTCGGGACGCACAGATACGCAGTATTTT.